The present entry profiles one T cell receptor (delta chain) with its context. The data belong to a study of gamma-delta T cells after stem cell transplantation. V lost 2 bases and J lost 0, with 10 bases in between. Looked up from germline, CDR1 is GEAIGNYY and CDR2 is EKD. The CDR3 is 17 amino acids. TCRdb re-called clones from the RT-PCR reads via CATT. The data contain more than 3,500 delta-chain clones, 16% of them singletons. The sequence was collected from a human donor. It is not recorded whose cells these are; they may come from a transplant donor. V usage is TRDV2 and J usage is TRDJ3, with D possibly matching TRDD3 (6 bases). The sequenced sample consisted of gamma-delta T cells. The CDR3 loop reads CACDSTGSSWDTRQMFF. CDR3 DNA sequence: TGTGCCTGTGACAGTACTGGGAGCTCCTGGGACACCCGACAGATGTTTTTC.